This entry lists 31 T cell receptor beta chains sequenced from one sample in a study of blood T cells in healthy people across ages. PCR was performed a second time for roughly 7 to 12 cycles using a sample-barcoded 5' primer and a J-beta primer mix. One entry per CDR3 protein results from TCRdb running MiXCR on the 5' RACE reads. The sample includes around 1,000,000 distinct CDR3 sequences, roughly two fifths seen only once; the top ten take around 12%. The sequenced sample was blood. The receptor set was obtained from a man between 18 and 29 years old in good health.

This clonotype was recorded many times. V is TRBV7-2 and J is TRBJ1-1, with unresolved D. The CDR3 is 15 amino acids. Germline loops: CDR1 SGHTA, CDR2 FQGNSA. Trimming shortened V by 1 base and J by 4 bases, and 13 bases separated the two germline ends. CDR3 protein: CASSLVTRSGTEAFF. In DNA, the CDR3 is TGTGCCAGCAGCTTAGTAACCCGGAGTGGCACTGAAGCTTTCTTT.

This rearrangement joins TRBV29-1 to TRBJ1-1; 7 bases fit TRBD1. Germline CDR1 SQVTM, CDR2 ANQGSEA. The V segment lost 4 bases and the J segment 2 bases; nucleotides outside the gene matches: 7. This CDR3 spans 14 amino acids. Written as DNA, the CDR3 is TGCAGCGTTGGGGCCTGGACAGGAAACACTGAAGCTTTCTTT. This codes for CSVGAWTGNTEAFF.

The V call is TRBV10-3, the J call TRBJ2-7; D is uncertain. The ends were cut back, 10 bases at V and 4 bases at J, with 17 bases in the middle. CDR1 and CDR2 (germline): ENHRY, SYGVKD. The CDR3 extends over 13 amino acids. For the CDR3, the DNA is TGTGCCACGGCGCTTAGGGAAAATTACGAGCAGTACTTC. It specifies CATALRENYEQYF.

The J gene is TRBJ2-7, the V gene TRBV7-9; D is uncertain. The germline V gene has CDR1 SEHNR and CDR2 FQNEAQ (reference sequence). This CDR3 is built from 14 residues. V was clipped by 1 base and J by 3 bases, with 10 bases between them. DNA of the CDR3: TGTGCCAGCAGCTTAGGTTTGTCAGACTACGAGCAGTACTTC. Translated, it gives CASSLGLSDYEQYF. Combining the CDR3 with reference TRBV7-9 and TRBJ2-7 gives the whole variable domain DTGVSQNPRHKITKRGQNVTFRCDPISEHNRLYWYRQTLGQGPEFLTYFQNEAQLEKSRLLSDRFSAERPKGSFSTLEIQRTEQGDSAMYLCASSLGLSDYEQYFGPGTRLTVT.

The chain links TRBV6-1 to TRBJ1-5; 8 positions match TRBD1. V was pared by 7 bases and J by 2 bases, with 4 bases of the junction left unmatched. The V gene's germline CDR1 is MNHNS and CDR2 SASEGT. The CDR3 length is 14 residues. CDR3 amino acids: CASKDRGRNQPQHF. The CDR3 nucleotides read TGTGCCAGCAAAGACAGGGGCCGCAATCAGCCCCAGCATTTT.

The chain recombines TRBV3-1 with TRBJ2-3, with no clear D. Germline lookup yields CDR1 LGHDT and CDR2 YNNKEL (reference sequence). Trimming cost V 0 bases and J 3 bases, with 10 bases left between them. This CDR3 region has 15 residues. The DNA of the CDR3 is TGTGCCAGCAGCCAAGATTCAACAGCGACAGATACGCAGTATTTT. This translates into CASSQDSTATDTQYF.

This clonotype has more than one count but fewer than ten. The chain recombines TRBV20-1 with TRBJ1-1; 10 nucleotides line up with TRBD1. This CDR3 spans 11 amino acids. The junction had 4 bases not matched to a gene; V was cut back by 5 bases and J by 10 bases. Germline V CDR1 and CDR2: DFQATT, SNEGSKA (reference sequence). CDR3 sequence: CSAARTGGAFF. In DNA form, the CDR3 reads TGCAGTGCTGCACGGACAGGGGGAGCTTTCTTT.

CDR3 region: CASSLGPTGPNSPLHF. CDR3 DNA sequence: TGTGCCAGCAGCTTAGGTCCCACAGGTCCCAATTCACCCCTCCACTTT. The J gene is TRBJ1-6, the V gene TRBV7-9, with D possibly TRBD1 on 5 matching bases. Between the trimmed V and J ends, which lost 1 base and 7 bases, there was a span of 14 bases. The CDR3 spans 16 residues. Germline CDR1 and CDR2: SEHNR and FQNEAQ (reference sequence).

This chain joins TRBV20-1 and TRBJ2-1; TRBD1 agrees at 7 bases. V dropped 3 bases and J dropped 9; count of bases not matched to a gene: 11. The CDR3 runs 14 residues. Germline V lookup: CDR1 DFQATT, CDR2 SNEGSKA (reference sequence). The CDR3 spells CSARAGPQGTEQFF. Here the CDR3 DNA reads TGCAGTGCTAGGGCCGGGCCACAGGGGACTGAGCAGTTCTTC.

This chain joins TRBV25-1 and TRBJ1-1; weak D call: TRBD1 (6 bases). With 9 bases removed from V and 0 bases from J, the gap between germline ends came to 14 bases. The CDR3 covers 14 residues. Germline-derived CDR1 and CDR2 are MGHDK and SYGVNS. This CDR3 reads CASQGGGMNTEAFF. For the CDR3, the DNA is TGTGCCAGTCAAGGGGGTGGCATGAACACTGAAGCTTTCTTT.

The V and J genes are TRBV10-3 and TRBJ2-5, with 12 bases fitting TRBD2. Germline assignment: CDR1 ENHRY and CDR2 SYGVKD. Trimming removed 6 bases from V and 3 bases from J; junction bases left unmatched: 5. The CDR3 loop spans 15 amino acids. CDR3 nucleotides: TGTGCCATCAGCTGGACTAGCGGGGAGAAAGAGACCCAGTACTTC. Its protein is CAISWTSGEKETQYF.

This clonotype is a singleton in its sample. One junction end disagrees with the germline gene, perhaps due to a read error. The rearrangement uses TRBV25-1 and TRBJ1-1; 7 bases are a match to TRBD1. Germline CDR1 and CDR2: MGHDK and SYGVNS. The CDR3 is 15 residues long. CDR3 sequence (DNA): TGTGCCCGCAGTTCCCCGACAGGGAAGGGCACTGAAGCTTTCTTT. Translated: CARSSPTGKGTEAFF.

This chain uses TRBV12-3 or TRBV12-4 with TRBJ2-1; TRBD1 is a possible D gene (6 bases). Between the trimmed V and J ends, which lost 9 bases and 3 bases, there was a span of 15 bases. The CDR3 is 14 residues long. CDR3 residues: CASKGGSVYNEQFF. In nucleotides, the CDR3 is TGTGCCAGTAAAGGGGGTTCCGTCTACAATGAGCAGTTCTTC.

This clonotype came up a few times. The CDR3 DNA follows: TGTGCCAGCAGTGTAGGGGAATTTTACGAGCAGTACTTC. The encoded protein is CASSVGEFYEQYF. This chain uses TRBV12-3 or TRBV12-4 with TRBJ2-7; D is possibly TRBD1 (5 bases). The CDR3 has 13 residues. V lost 5 bases and J lost 4, with 12 bases in between.

The V call is TRBV7-2, the J call TRBJ2-2; no firm D call. CDR1 SGHTA and CDR2 FQGNSA come from the germline V gene. Trimming cost V 0 bases and J 5 bases, with 13 bases left between them. The CDR3 contains 16 residues. The CDR3 region has the DNA TGTGCCAGCAGCTTAGCAGGTTCCCCCGGGACCGGGGAGCTGTTTTTT. It yields the protein CASSLAGSPGTGELFF.

V is TRBV4-3 and J is TRBJ1-5; D unclear. Germline values: CDR1 LGHNA, CDR2 YSLEER. The CDR3 totals 17 residues. The germline V and J ends were trimmed by 0 bases and 6 bases, with 18 bases remaining between them. CDR3 nucleotides: TGCGCCAGCAGCCAAGATGTCTGGGCAGTTGGGGTTCAGCCCCAGCATTTT. Protein product: CASSQDVWAVGVQPQHF.

The V and J genes are TRBV4-3 and TRBJ1-1; D may be TRBD1 (5 bases). The length of the CDR3 is 14 residues. Trimming took 2 bases from V and 1 from J, leaving 8 bases between them. Germline V gene sequence: CDR1 LGHNA, CDR2 YSLEER. The CDR3 bases are TGCGCCAGCAGCCAAATGGGGGGGAACACTGAAGCTTTCTTT. Its translation: CASSQMGGNTEAFF.

This clonotype was recorded a few times. The rearrangement links TRBV6-1 to TRBJ1-6; D might be TRBD1 (5 bases). The CDR3 length is 15 residues. Germline lookup yields CDR1 MNHNS and CDR2 SASEGT. V was cut by 0 bases and J by 8 bases, with 11 bases left in between. CDR3 DNA: TGTGCCAGCAGTGAAGCCCGGGGGGATGATTCACCCCTCCACTTT. Residues: CASSEARGDDSPLHF.

This clonotype was seen a few times. The rearrangement links TRBV7-2 to TRBJ2-5; D uncertain. Germline V gives CDR1 SGHTA, CDR2 FQGNSA. This CDR3 has 13 residues. V lost 5 bases and J lost 2, with 9 bases in between. The CDR3 region has the DNA TGTGCCAGCAGCCTTATGGCTCAAGAGACCCAGTACTTC. This sequence encodes CASSLMAQETQYF.

This clonotype was recorded many times. The V gene is TRBV7-2, the J gene TRBJ1-2; D gene ambiguous. The CDR3 has 14 residues. The germline V gene has CDR1 SGHTA and CDR2 FQGNSA. V lost 2 bases, J lost 3 bases, and 10 bases lay in between. The CDR3 coding sequence is TGTGCCAGCAGCTTAAATGGGGTCTACTATGGCTACACCTTC. This gives the protein CASSLNGVYYGYTF.

This clonotype was observed a handful of times. The V call is TRBV20-1, the J call TRBJ2-5; TRBD2 might be the D (7 bases). The J call may not be correct, given that the DNA end is closer to TRBJ2-7. The CDR3 has 15 residues. Germline values: CDR1 DFQATT, CDR2 SNEGSKA (reference sequence). CDR3 sequence (DNA): TGCAGTGCCACATACGGGGGGCTGACGTCCTACGAGCAGTACTTC. Amino acid sequence: CSATYGGLTSYEQYF.

This clonotype was detected many times. V and J are TRBV7-9 and TRBJ2-3; D is possibly TRBD2 (6 bases). The V end lost 5 bases, the J end lost 8 bases, and 11 bases lay between the germline ends. The germline V gene has CDR1 SEHNR and CDR2 FQNEAQ (reference sequence). The CDR3 runs to 12 residues. The CDR3 loop reads CASSETSPTQYF. Written as DNA, the CDR3 is TGTGCCAGCAGCGAGACTAGTCCTACGCAGTATTTT.

The chain carries TRBV4-1 and TRBJ2-5, with D perhaps matching TRBD2 (6 bases). This CDR3 comprises 16 residues. V lost 2 bases, J lost 1 base, and 14 bases lay in between. Germline V gene sequence: CDR1 MGHRA, CDR2 YSYEKL. The CDR3 reads CASSQPSRGLQETQYF. CDR3 DNA sequence: TGCGCCAGCAGCCAACCCTCCCGGGGACTCCAAGAGACCCAGTACTTC.

This rearrangement joins TRBV4-1 to TRBJ1-1, with TRBD1 matching 8 bases. Germline loops: CDR1 MGHRA, CDR2 YSYEKL. With V trimmed by 0 bases and J by 5 bases, 5 bases remained unmatched. This CDR3 comprises 15 residues. CDR3 protein: CASSQDRDRWTEAFF. The DNA of the CDR3 is TGCGCCAGCAGCCAAGATCGGGACAGGTGGACTGAAGCTTTCTTT.

V is TRBV7-9 and J is TRBJ1-3; D is unresolved. The V end lost 2 bases, the J end lost 8 bases, and 7 bases lay between the germline ends. The V gene's germline CDR1 is SEHNR and CDR2 FQNEAQ (reference sequence). The CDR3 runs 12 residues. The CDR3 protein is CASSLSQDTIYF. In nucleotides, the CDR3 is TGTGCCAGCAGCTTATCTCAGGACACCATATATTTT.

The table lists this clonotype with many counts. The J gene is TRBJ1-1, the V gene TRBV20-1; D perhaps matches TRBD1 (5 bases). The CDR3 is made up of 13 amino acids. The germline V gene has CDR1 DFQATT and CDR2 SNEGSKA (reference sequence). V was trimmed by 5 bases and J by 3 bases, leaving 13 bases between them. CDR3 residues: CSAAQGPDTEAFF. CDR3 DNA: TGCAGTGCTGCGCAGGGCCCTGACACTGAAGCTTTCTTT.

This chain joins TRBV30 and TRBJ1-2, with D tentatively TRBD1 (5 bases). Germline CDR1 and CDR2: GTSNPN and SVGIG (reference sequence). The ends were cut back, 0 bases at V and 6 bases at J, with 8 bases in the middle. The CDR3 length is 12 residues. The chain's CDR3 is CAWSVTVHGYTF. The CDR3 DNA is TGTGCCTGGAGTGTGACAGTACATGGCTACACCTTC.

This clonotype was found a few times. The rearrangement uses TRBV27 and TRBJ2-1; D call uncertain. Trimming left V 3 bases short and J 0 bases short, with 9 bases between. Germline V gene lookup returns CDR1 MNHEY and CDR2 SMNVEV (reference sequence). The CDR3 covers 15 residues. In DNA form, the CDR3 reads TGTGCCAGCAGTTTTCTCCCAGCCTCCTACAATGAGCAGTTCTTC. This codes for CASSFLPASYNEQFF.

This clonotype occurred a few times. The V call is TRBV12-3 or TRBV12-4, the J call TRBJ2-1, with D perhaps matching TRBD1 or TRBD2 (5 bases each). Trimming removed 4 bases at V and 15 bases at J, with 16 bases between. The CDR3 length is 12 residues. CDR3 sequence (DNA): TGTGCCAGCAGTTCAACTGCATCGAGGGGGTTCTTC. As protein: CASSSTASRGFF.

CDR3 loop: CSVDRGGTDLVTEAFF. The CDR3 bases are TGCAGCGTTGATAGAGGGGGCACCGACTTGGTCACTGAAGCTTTCTTT. The chain employs TRBV29-1 and TRBJ1-1; 7 bases agree with TRBD1. Germline values: CDR1 SQVTM, CDR2 ANQGSEA. The CDR3 covers 16 residues. The junction had 14 bases not matched to a gene; V was cut back by 3 bases and J by 4 bases.

This clonotype occurred a few times. The J gene is TRBJ1-4, the V gene TRBV5-1, with D possibly matching TRBD1 (5 bases). Trimming shortened V by 5 bases and J by 8 bases, and 10 bases separated the two germline ends. This CDR3 contains 12 residues. The germline V gene encodes CDR1 SGHRS and CDR2 YFSETQ. CDR3 nucleotides: TGCGCCAGCAGAGCGCGGGGGGAAAAACTGTTTTTT. Translating gives CASRARGEKLFF.